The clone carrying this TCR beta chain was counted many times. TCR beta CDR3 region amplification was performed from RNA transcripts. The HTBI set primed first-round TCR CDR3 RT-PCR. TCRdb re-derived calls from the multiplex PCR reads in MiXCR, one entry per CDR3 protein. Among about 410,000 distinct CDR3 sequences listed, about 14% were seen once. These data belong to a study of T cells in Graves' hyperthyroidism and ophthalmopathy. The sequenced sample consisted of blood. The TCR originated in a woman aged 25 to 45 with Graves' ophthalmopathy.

CDR3 in amino acids: CASRGGLAGVSYEQYF. In nucleotides, the CDR3 is TGTGCCAGCAGGGGAGGACTAGCGGGGGTCTCCTACGAGCAGTACTTC. The chain uses TRBV2 and TRBJ2-7, with 13 bases that match TRBD2. In germline, CDR1 is SNHLY, CDR2 FYNNEI. The trim removed 6 bases at V and 0 bases at J, leaving 5 bases unmatched. This CDR3 region has 16 residues.